This TCR beta chain was retrieved from a study of blood T cell repertoires in COVID-19. Study context: Acute and convalescent COVID-19 samples came from the United States, Italy and Spain. PBMCs, B-cell-depleted T cells, or T cells were the source of the cDNA or gDNA that made up the material.

The table came from immunoSEQ multiplex PCR; TCRdb's copy has only in-frame clones and leaves some out. The profile covers 250,000 to 300,000 clones, with roughly nine tenths appearing a single time and 1.7% taken by the ten largest. The V and J ends lost 8 bases and 2 bases respectively, with 13 bases between them. The length of the CDR3 is 15 residues. CDR1 is MNHNY, CDR2 SVGAGI, per germline (reference sequence). Recruits, aged roughly 18 to 95 years, lived in 24 US areas. The sequenced sample was PBMCs or T cells enriched from blood (not recorded which). V usage is TRBV6-6 and J usage is TRBJ2-6; no definite D call. This TCR came from a woman aged 40 to 49 who had recovered from COVID-19. CDR3 nucleotides: TGTGCCAGCTCCCCAGCGCGTCCTGGGGCCAACGTCCTGACTTTC. Its protein product is CASSPARPGANVLTF.